The rows below give T cell receptor beta chains drawn from one sample of a study of cytomegalovirus exposure and HLA in healthy donors. Repertoires were generated with immunoSEQ multiplex PCR, while TCRdb's copy carries only in-frame clones and drops some. The sample holds around 140,000 clones, over 80% seen once. The sample comprised PBMCs. All receptors derive from a man aged 18 to 30 in good health and CMV-seropositive. CDR3s include the opening cysteine and the closing phenylalanine or tryptophan. The D gene is left open where the match is weak. Expanded clones get a size class; other rows say once, few or many, or leave the size out.

J gene: TRBJ1-2
V gene: TRBV7-9
D gene: NA
clone size: NA
CDR3 DNA: TGTGCCAGCAGCTTAGCGCGGGAGGGCAAATATGGCTACACCTTC
CDR3 protein: CASSLAREGKYGYTF

J gene: TRBJ2-7
V gene: TRBV7-8
D gene: NA
clone size: few
CDR3 DNA: TGTGCCAGCAGCTCCCTTACTAAGGACGAGCAGTACTTC
CDR3 protein: CASSSLTKDEQYF

J gene: TRBJ2-7
V gene: TRBV27
D gene: NA
clone size: NA
CDR3 DNA: TGTGCCAGCAGTTTAGGGCACGGCCCCTACGAGCAGTACTTC
CDR3 protein: CASSLGHGPYEQYF

J gene: TRBJ1-4
V gene: TRBV4-1
D gene: TRBD1
clone size: NA
CDR3 DNA: TGCGCCAGCAGCCTCACAGGGGGCGGTCAGGATAATGAAAAACTGTTTTTT
CDR3 protein: CASSLTGGGQDNEKLFF

J gene: TRBJ1-1
V gene: TRBV15
D gene: NA
clone size: NA
CDR3 DNA: TGTGCCACCAGCAGTGACAGTGGGGCTGAAGCTTTCTTT
CDR3 protein: CATSSDSGAEAFF

J gene: TRBJ1-3
V gene: TRBV28
D gene: NA
clone size: NA
CDR3 DNA: TGTGCCAGCAGTTTACTGCTATCTGGAAACACCATATATTTT
CDR3 protein: CASSLLLSGNTIYF

J gene: TRBJ1-1
V gene: TRBV28
D gene: NA
clone size: NA
CDR3 DNA: TGTGCCAGCAGTTTTCCCACAGGGCTCACTGAAGCTTTCTTT
CDR3 protein: CASSFPTGLTEAFF

J gene: TRBJ1-2
V gene: TRBV4-1
D gene: NA
clone size: NA
CDR3 DNA: TGCGCCAGCAGCCAAGATAGGGGTTACACCTTC
CDR3 protein: CASSQDRGYTF

J gene: TRBJ2-2
V gene: TRBV28
D gene: TRBD2
clone size: NA
CDR3 DNA: TGTGCCAGCTCCATTAGCGGGGGGGCCGCCGGGGAGCTGTTTTTT
CDR3 protein: CASSISGGAAGELFF

J gene: TRBJ2-4
V gene: TRBV10-1
D gene: NA
clone size: NA
CDR3 DNA: TGCGCCAGCAGTTCCTTTAACGGGAGAGTGGTCTTC
CDR3 protein: CASSSFNGRVVF

J gene: TRBJ1-1
V gene: TRBV28
D gene: TRBD1
clone size: NA
CDR3 DNA: TGTGCCAGCAGTTCCCCCTCAGGGGGGAGCACTGAAGCTTTCTTT
CDR3 protein: CASSSPSGGSTEAFF

J gene: TRBJ1-6
V gene: TRBV30
D gene: NA
clone size: NA
CDR3 DNA: TGTGCCTGGACGGGCTATAATTCACCCCTCCACTTT
CDR3 protein: CAWTGYNSPLHF

J gene: TRBJ2-2
V gene: TRBV15
D gene: NA
clone size: once
CDR3 DNA: TGTGCCACCAGCAGTGGAGCCGGGGAGCTGTTTTTT
CDR3 protein: CATSSGAGELFF

J gene: TRBJ2-5
V gene: TRBV30
D gene: TRBD1
clone size: NA
CDR3 DNA: TGTGCCTGGAGTGAAGACAGGGTAAAAAAGACCCAGTACTTC
CDR3 protein: CAWSEDRVKKTQYF

J gene: TRBJ1-2
V gene: TRBV6-5
D gene: NA
clone size: once
CDR3 DNA: TGTGCCAGCAGCCGCAGCCGGGGGTCATATGGCTACACCTTC
CDR3 protein: CASSRSRGSYGYTF

J gene: TRBJ2-3
V gene: TRBV30
D gene: NA
clone size: NA
CDR3 DNA: TGTGCCTGGTCTTGGACAGTAGCTAAGGATACGCAGTATTTT
CDR3 protein: CAWSWTVAKDTQYF

J gene: TRBJ2-3
V gene: TRBV29-1
D gene: NA
clone size: NA
CDR3 DNA: TGCAGCGTTGCCCGGAGAGGCACAGATACGCAGTATTTT
CDR3 protein: CSVARRGTDTQYF

J gene: TRBJ1-2
V gene: TRBV5-4
D gene: NA
clone size: few
CDR3 DNA: TGTGCCAGCAGTGGCCCTAACTATGGCTACACCTTC
CDR3 protein: CASSGPNYGYTF

J gene: TRBJ1-2
V gene: TRBV23-1
D gene: TRBD1
clone size: NA
CDR3 DNA: TGCGCCAGCAACGAGACAGGGCTTAACTATGGCTACACCTTC
CDR3 protein: CASNETGLNYGYTF

J gene: TRBJ2-1
V gene: TRBV29-1
D gene: TRBD2
clone size: NA
CDR3 DNA: TGCAGCGTGAGTAGCGGGAGGGCCGGTGAGCAGTTCTTC
CDR3 protein: CSVSSGRAGEQFF

J gene: TRBJ1-4
V gene: TRBV5-6
D gene: NA
clone size: few
CDR3 DNA: TGTGCCAGCAGCGGGTGGGGGGACGCCGAGGAAGAAAAACTGTTTTTT
CDR3 protein: CASSGWGDAEEEKLFF

J gene: TRBJ1-5
V gene: TRBV30
D gene: NA
clone size: NA
CDR3 DNA: TGTGCCTGGAGTCTCGTAGCCCAGGGTCAGCCCCAGCATTTT
CDR3 protein: CAWSLVAQGQPQHF

J gene: TRBJ2-7
V gene: TRBV11-2
D gene: TRBD2
clone size: NA
CDR3 DNA: TGTGCCAGCAGCTCTACGAGCTCTAGCGGGCTAAGCTCCTACGAGCAGTACTTC
CDR3 protein: CASSSTSSSGLSSYEQYF

J gene: TRBJ2-1
V gene: TRBV7-4
D gene: NA
clone size: NA
CDR3 DNA: TGTGCCAGCAGCTCCGCTCCCTGGGCAAACAATGAGCAGTTCTTC
CDR3 protein: CASSSAPWANNEQFF

J gene: TRBJ1-1
V gene: TRBV18
D gene: NA
clone size: few
CDR3 DNA: TGTGCCAGCTCACCATTGGACACCACTGAAGCTTTCTTT
CDR3 protein: CASSPLDTTEAFF

J gene: TRBJ1-6
V gene: TRBV4-2
D gene: NA
clone size: few
CDR3 DNA: TGTGCCAGCAGCCAAGTGTTCCAAAGGACAGTGGATTCACCCCTCCACTTT
CDR3 protein: CASSQVFQRTVDSPLHF

J gene: TRBJ2-1
V gene: TRBV4-1
D gene: TRBD2
clone size: NA
CDR3 DNA: TGCGCCAGCAGCCAAGATTCCGAGAATAGCGGGTACGACAATGAGCAGTTCTTC
CDR3 protein: CASSQDSENSGYDNEQFF

J gene: TRBJ2-1
V gene: TRBV5-8
D gene: NA
clone size: NA
CDR3 DNA: TGTGCCAGCACGACTGTCTCCTACAATGAGCAGTTCTTC
CDR3 protein: CASTTVSYNEQFF

J gene: TRBJ2-1
V gene: TRBV6-1
D gene: NA
clone size: once
CDR3 DNA: TGTGCCAGCAGTGCAGCAGGAGGCTCCTACAATGAGCAGTTCTTC
CDR3 protein: CASSAAGGSYNEQFF

J gene: TRBJ2-1
V gene: TRBV10-1
D gene: TRBD2
clone size: NA
CDR3 DNA: TGCGCCAGCAGTGGAACCCTAGGGGCGGGGGACGGGCAGTTCTTC
CDR3 protein: CASSGTLGAGDGQFF

J gene: TRBJ2-7
V gene: TRBV25-1
D gene: TRBD1
clone size: once
CDR3 DNA: TGTGCCAGCAGTGGGAGACAGGGTAACGACGAGCAGTACTTC
CDR3 protein: CASSGRQGNDEQYF

J gene: TRBJ1-3
V gene: TRBV6-1
D gene: TRBD1
clone size: NA
CDR3 DNA: TGTGCCAGCAGTGTAAAGGGGGCCGGTCGGAACACCATATATTTT
CDR3 protein: CASSVKGAGRNTIYF

J gene: TRBJ2-7
V gene: TRBV7-9
D gene: NA
clone size: few
CDR3 DNA: TGTGCCAGCATCGAGGACAGCGCCAGCTCCTACGAGCAGTACTTC
CDR3 protein: CASIEDSASSYEQYF

J gene: TRBJ2-7
V gene: TRBV11-2
D gene: TRBD1
clone size: NA
CDR3 DNA: TGTGCCAGCAGCTTAGGGACAGGGGAGATACACGAGCAGTACTTC
CDR3 protein: CASSLGTGEIHEQYF

J gene: TRBJ2-3
V gene: TRBV5-1
D gene: NA
clone size: NA
CDR3 DNA: TGCGCCAGCGCGGAAAGCTTGGGGGGTATGGACACAGATACGCAGTATTTT
CDR3 protein: CASAESLGGMDTDTQYF

J gene: TRBJ2-5
V gene: TRBV9
D gene: TRBD2
clone size: NA
CDR3 DNA: TGTGCCAGCAGCCCGGGGATCGGGGGACTAGGGGGGCTAGAGACCCAGTACTTC
CDR3 protein: CASSPGIGGLGGLETQYF

J gene: TRBJ2-7
V gene: TRBV10-3
D gene: NA
clone size: NA
CDR3 DNA: TGTGCCATCAGTGACACAGCAGGGGATAACGAGCAGTACTTC
CDR3 protein: CAISDTAGDNEQYF

J gene: TRBJ2-7
V gene: TRBV7-9
D gene: NA
clone size: NA
CDR3 DNA: TGTGCCAGCAGCGCCTGGGCTGGTTCCTACGAGCAGTACTTC
CDR3 protein: CASSAWAGSYEQYF

J gene: TRBJ1-1
V gene: TRBV6-5
D gene: NA
clone size: NA
CDR3 DNA: TGTGCCAGCAGTACAGGGCCCGGACTTGAAGCTTTCTTT
CDR3 protein: CASSTGPGLEAFF

J gene: TRBJ2-3
V gene: TRBV19
D gene: NA
clone size: medium-sized
CDR3 DNA: TGTGCCAGTAGTATTCAGGGGAGCACAGATACGCAGTATTTT
CDR3 protein: CASSIQGSTDTQYF

J gene: TRBJ2-1
V gene: TRBV30
D gene: TRBD2
clone size: NA
CDR3 DNA: TGTGCCTGGGAGGGGATAGCGGGAGTGATCGAGGGGCAGTTCTTC
CDR3 protein: CAWEGIAGVIEGQFF

J gene: TRBJ2-1
V gene: TRBV9
D gene: NA
clone size: once
CDR3 DNA: TGTGCCAGCGCCCTTGACTATGAGCAGTTCTTC
CDR3 protein: CASALDYEQFF

J gene: TRBJ2-2
V gene: TRBV29-1
D gene: TRBD2
clone size: NA
CDR3 DNA: TGCAGCGTTCGTAGCGGGGGGAACACCGGGGAGCTGTTTTTT
CDR3 protein: CSVRSGGNTGELFF

J gene: TRBJ1-3
V gene: TRBV5-1
D gene: TRBD1
clone size: NA
CDR3 DNA: TGCGCCAGCAAGTCAGGACAGGCTTTCTCTGGAAACACCATATATTTT
CDR3 protein: CASKSGQAFSGNTIYF

J gene: TRBJ1-1
V gene: TRBV11-1
D gene: NA
clone size: NA
CDR3 DNA: TGTGCCAGCAGCCCTTCAGGGTACACTGAAGCTTTCTTT
CDR3 protein: CASSPSGYTEAFF

J gene: TRBJ2-1
V gene: TRBV6-1
D gene: NA
clone size: NA
CDR3 DNA: TGTGCCAGCAGTGACATTTCGCGTGAGCAGTTCTTC
CDR3 protein: CASSDISREQFF

J gene: TRBJ2-7
V gene: TRBV18
D gene: TRBD2
clone size: NA
CDR3 DNA: TGTGCCAGCTCACCACCGAAGCGGGACCCTTGGGCCTACGAGCAGTACTTC
CDR3 protein: CASSPPKRDPWAYEQYF

J gene: TRBJ2-1
V gene: TRBV4-1
D gene: TRBD2
clone size: NA
CDR3 DNA: TGCGCCAGCAGCCGCGGACTAGCGGGTCTAGGCGAGCAGTTCTTC
CDR3 protein: CASSRGLAGLGEQFF

J gene: TRBJ2-5
V gene: TRBV5-1
D gene: TRBD1
clone size: NA
CDR3 DNA: TGCGCCAGCAGCCGAGGGACAGGGAAGGAAGAGACCCAGTACTTC
CDR3 protein: CASSRGTGKEETQYF

J gene: TRBJ2-7
V gene: TRBV11-1
D gene: TRBD1
clone size: NA
CDR3 DNA: TGTGCCAGCAGCGCCGCCGGTGGACAGGGAATCTACGAGCAGTACTTC
CDR3 protein: CASSAAGGQGIYEQYF

J gene: TRBJ1-1
V gene: TRBV6-4
D gene: NA
clone size: NA
CDR3 DNA: TGTGCCAGCAGTGAGCATGGGGAGGGCACTGAAGCTTTCTTT
CDR3 protein: CASSEHGEGTEAFF

J gene: TRBJ1-5
V gene: TRBV19
D gene: NA
clone size: NA
CDR3 DNA: TGTGCCAGTAGTATCACAGGGCCTAGCAATCAGCCCCAGCATTTT
CDR3 protein: CASSITGPSNQPQHF

J gene: TRBJ2-1
V gene: TRBV7-9
D gene: TRBD2
clone size: NA
CDR3 DNA: TGTGCCAGCAGCTCCTTAGCCGGGACTAGCGGTGAACTATACAATGAGCAGTTCTTC
CDR3 protein: CASSSLAGTSGELYNEQFF

J gene: TRBJ1-2
V gene: TRBV5-5
D gene: TRBD1
clone size: NA
CDR3 DNA: TGTGCCAGCAGCAATCCGGGACAGGGAGGTCACTATGGCTACACCTTC
CDR3 protein: CASSNPGQGGHYGYTF

J gene: TRBJ2-2
V gene: TRBV5-4
D gene: NA
clone size: NA
CDR3 DNA: TGTGCCAGCAGCCGAGGGACTGGGAACAGCGGGGAGCTGTTTTTT
CDR3 protein: CASSRGTGNSGELFF